Presented here are 32 T cell receptor beta chains from one specimen sequenced in a study of technical replicates of blood from a few donors. The repertoire was sequenced with immunoSEQ multiplex PCR; TCRdb's copy has only in-frame clones and lacks some. The sample shows about 71,000 clones, approximately 90% of them seen only once. The sample comprised PBMCs. The receptors originated from a human donor in good health. Some clones in this sample may be carry-over from other donors' samples.

The rearrangement links TRBV27 to TRBJ1-1, with D tentatively TRBD1 (6 bases). The CDR3 contains 14 residues. Germline CDR1 is MNHEY and CDR2 is SMNVEV (reference sequence). Trimming left V 6 bases short and J 1 base short, with 12 bases between. CDR3 sequence reads: CASRTGQTNTEAFF. Here the CDR3 DNA reads TGTGCCAGCAGGACCGGACAGACGAACACTGAAGCTTTCTTT.

The rearrangement links TRBV18 to TRBJ1-5, with 7 bases fitting TRBD1. CDR3 length: 18 residues. Per germline, CDR1 KGHSH and CDR2 LQKENI. V trimming: 3 bases; J trimming: 5 bases; junction bases outside the gene matches: 16. The CDR3, as DNA: TGTGCCAGCTCACCCCTTACCCTTGCAGGGGGGATGGATCAGCCCCAGCATTTT. The encoded protein is CASSPLTLAGGMDQPQHF.

The genes are TRBV29-1 and TRBJ1-2; D is undetermined. The CDR3 sequence is 15 residues long. The ends were cut back, 2 bases at V and 8 bases at J, with 21 bases in the middle. Germline V gene sequence: CDR1 SQVTM, CDR2 ANQGSEA. As DNA, the CDR3 is TGCAGCGTTGAATATTTCAAGGGAGACCCTATGGGCTACACCTTC. This sequence encodes CSVEYFKGDPMGYTF.

This chain uses TRBV6-5 with TRBJ1-1, with TRBD1 identical over 7 bases. Germline V gives CDR1 MNHEY, CDR2 SVGAGI. The CDR3 extends over 13 amino acids. Trimming took 8 bases from V and 4 from J; bases not matched to a gene: 7. DNA for the CDR3: TGTGCCAGCGTTAGTGAGGGGGCCACTGAAGCTTTCTTT. This gives the protein CASVSEGATEAFF.

The rearrangement joins TRBV2 to TRBJ2-7, with 10 bases matching TRBD2. The CDR3 covers 15 residues. J was trimmed by 2 bases and V by 6 bases; bases with no gene match: 7. Germline V lookup: CDR1 SNHLY, CDR2 FYNNEI. CDR3 sequence: CASRNGLAETYEQYF. CDR3 bases: TGTGCCAGCAGGAATGGACTAGCGGAGACCTACGAGCAGTACTTC.

V gene TRBV7-6 combines with J gene TRBJ2-1; possible D gene TRBD2, 5 bases. Trimming pared 2 bases from V and 5 bases from J, leaving 16 bases between. Germline CDR1 reads SGHVS; CDR2 reads FNYEAQ. The CDR3 is made up of 16 amino acids. CDR3 loop: CASSLLSGYGDNEQFF. The CDR3, as DNA: TGTGCCAGCAGCTTATTATCGGGGTATGGGGACAATGAGCAGTTCTTC.

This clone was detected only once. The genes are TRBV4-1 and TRBJ2-2; D might be TRBD2 (6 bases). Trimming pared 0 bases from V and 6 bases from J, leaving 17 bases between. CDR3 length equals 17 residues. Germline V gene lookup returns CDR1 MGHRA and CDR2 YSYEKL. CDR3 sequence reads: CASSQDGRAGTPGELFF. The CDR3 DNA is TGCGCCAGCAGCCAAGATGGGCGCGCGGGGACTCCCGGGGAGCTGTTTTTT.

The rearrangement uses TRBV12-5 and TRBJ1-2; maybe TRBD1 (6 bases). The V gene's germline CDR1 is LGHNT and CDR2 FRNRAP. This CDR3 region has 16 residues. Trimming left V 0 bases short and J 7 bases short, with 18 bases between. CDR3 in DNA: TGTGCTAGTGGTTTGGTGGTTGGGGGCGCGGTGGCTGGCTACACCTTC. Translated: CASGLVVGGAVAGYTF.

The gene calls are TRBV5-1 and TRBJ2-7; maybe TRBD1 (6 bases). Germline V gene data show CDR1 as SGHRS and CDR2 as YFSETQ. V was clipped by 0 bases and J by 4 bases, with 8 bases between them. The CDR3 is made up of 13 amino acids. For the CDR3, the DNA is TGCGCCAGCAGCTTGGTACAGGGTTACGAGCAGTACTTC. Protein sequence: CASSLVQGYEQYF.

This clone has just one count. The genes are TRBV5-1 and TRBJ2-1; 12 nucleotides agree with TRBD2. CDR3 length equals 17 residues. The V gene end was trimmed by 2 bases and the J gene end by 6 bases; junction bases not matched to a gene: 9. CDR1 is SGHRS and CDR2 is YFSETQ in the germline V gene. The CDR3 reads CASSLLAGGPEGNEQFF. CDR3 in DNA: TGCGCCAGCAGCTTACTAGCGGGAGGACCCGAGGGCAATGAGCAGTTCTTC.

This chain joins TRBV29-1 and TRBJ2-3; D possibly corresponds to TRBD2 (5 bases). Germline-derived CDR1 and CDR2 are SQVTM and ANQGSEA. Between the trimmed V and J ends, which lost 2 bases and 3 bases, there was a span of 6 bases. This CDR3 has 12 amino acids. The CDR3 region is CSVEPGTDTQYF. The CDR3 bases are TGCAGCGTTGAACCGGGAACAGATACGCAGTATTTT.

V gene TRBV5-5 combines with J gene TRBJ2-7; possible D gene TRBD1, 6 bases. V was pared by 0 bases and J by 7 bases, with 11 bases between. In germline, CDR1 is SGHKS, CDR2 YYEKEE (reference sequence). The CDR3 length is 13 residues. CDR3 amino acids: CASSLGPGEEQYF. CDR3 in DNA: TGTGCCAGCAGCTTGGGGCCAGGGGAGGAGCAGTACTTC.

This sequence joins TRBV7-3 and TRBJ1-6; possibly TRBD1 for D (6 bases). The CDR3 extends over 13 amino acids. Per the germline V gene, CDR1 is SGHTA and CDR2 is FQGTGA. Trimming took 4 bases from V and 7 from J, leaving 8 bases between them. The CDR3 is CASSSTGNSPLHF. The CDR3 DNA reads TGTGCCAGCAGCTCCACAGGGAATTCACCCCTCCACTTT. Together with reference TRBV7-3 and TRBJ1-6, the CDR3 gives the full variable domain: GAGVSQTPSNKVTEKGKYVELRCDPISGHTALYWYRQSLGQGPEFLIYFQGTGAADDSGLPNDRFFAVRPEGSVSTLKIQRTERGDSAVYLCASSSTGNSPLHFGNGTRLTVT.

The chain has TRBV27 and TRBJ1-6; D is uncertain. CDR1 MNHEY and CDR2 SMNVEV come from the germline V gene (reference sequence). The ends were cut back, 8 bases at V and 4 bases at J, with 21 bases in the middle. CDR3 length equals 17 residues. The CDR3: CASGTPEGEPYNSPLHF. In nucleotides, the CDR3 is TGTGCCAGCGGCACACCAGAGGGAGAGCCTTATAATTCACCCCTCCACTTT.

The chain carries TRBV2 and TRBJ2-2, with 10 bases matching TRBD2. Germline values: CDR1 SNHLY, CDR2 FYNNEI. The V segment lost 6 bases and the J segment 5 bases; nucleotides outside the gene matches: 15. The CDR3 extends over 18 amino acids. In DNA, the CDR3 is TGTGCCAGCAGCCAAAATAGCGGGGGGCCGAGTCAGACCGGGGAGCTGTTTTTT. Protein: CASSQNSGGPSQTGELFF. Full variable domain (outside the CDR3, taken from reference TRBV2 and TRBJ2-2): EPEVTQTPSHQVTQMGQEVILRCVPISNHLYFYWYRQILGQKVEFLVSFYNNEISEKSEIFDDQFSVERPDGSNFTLKIRSTKLEDSAMYFCASSQNSGGPSQTGELFFGEGSRLTVL.

The chain combines TRBV5-1 with TRBJ2-5; D perhaps matches TRBD2 (7 bases). Germline values: CDR1 SGHRS, CDR2 YFSETQ. This CDR3 has 15 amino acids. V lost 5 bases, J lost 5 bases, and 19 bases lay in between. CDR3 residues: CASRRKGGASETQYF. The CDR3 DNA sequence: TGCGCCAGCAGAAGGAAAGGGGGGGCCTCCGAGACCCAGTACTTC.

The chain links TRBV5-6 to TRBJ1-1, with TRBD1 matching 7 bases. The germline gives CDR1 SGHDT, CDR2 YYEEEE. Losses at the gene ends were 3 bases for V and 0 bases for J; bases not matched to a gene: 2. The CDR3 covers 14 residues. The CDR3 is CASSWGQLNTEAFF. CDR3 bases: TGTGCCAGCAGCTGGGGACAGTTGAACACTGAAGCTTTCTTT. Looking up the rest from reference TRBV5-6 and TRBJ1-1 gives the full variable domain: DAGVTQSPTHLIKTRGQQVTLRCSPKSGHDTVSWYQQALGQGPQFIFQYYEEEERQRGNFPDRFSGHQFPNYSSELNVNALLLGDSALYLCASSWGQLNTEAFFGQGTRLTVV.

This chain joins TRBV10-3 and TRBJ2-1, with D tentatively TRBD1 (6 bases). This CDR3 contains 15 residues. Trimming cost V 3 bases and J 7 bases, with 16 bases left between them. Germline CDR1 and CDR2: ENHRY and SYGVKD. CDR3 amino acids: CAISEGQSGRNEQFF. CDR3 bases: TGTGCCATCAGTGAAGGACAGTCAGGGCGGAATGAGCAGTTCTTC.

This clone showed up just once. V is TRBV12-5 and J is TRBJ1-5; weak D call: TRBD1 (5 bases). V lost 4 bases to trimming and J lost 7 bases, with 20 bases between them. Per the germline V gene, CDR1 is LGHNT and CDR2 is FRNRAP. CDR3 size: 16 residues. The DNA for the CDR3 is TGTGCTAGTGGTTCCCTCCCGGACATGGCAGGACAGCCCCAGCATTTT. Its protein is CASGSLPDMAGQPQHF.

This clone has just a few counts. The genes are TRBV7-9 and TRBJ1-1, with TRBD1 matching 8 bases. The J segment lost 3 bases and the V segment lost 0 bases, leaving 3 bases of the junction unmatched. The germline V gene has CDR1 SEHNR and CDR2 FQNEAQ (reference sequence). The CDR3 consists of 15 residues. The CDR3, as DNA: TGTGCCAGCAGCTTAGCGTCAGGGGGCCACACTGAAGCTTTCTTT. It encodes CASSLASGGHTEAFF.

This clone has a single count. This chain joins TRBV4-2 and TRBJ1-6, with D tentatively TRBD1 (6 bases). Germline lookup yields CDR1 LGHNA and CDR2 YNFKEQ. The CDR3 length is 13 residues. V dropped 0 bases and J dropped 9 bases, with 6 bases sitting between them. The CDR3 sequence is CASSQDRGSPLHF. The DNA for the CDR3 is TGTGCCAGCAGCCAAGACAGGGGTTCACCCCTCCACTTT.

The gene calls are TRBV27 and TRBJ1-4; D is unclear. The CDR3 runs 15 residues. The germline gives CDR1 MNHEY, CDR2 SMNVEV (reference sequence). The V gene lost 0 bases and the J gene lost 6 bases, with 11 bases spanning the gap. DNA of the CDR3: TGTGCCAGCAGTTTATCGCAGGAGGCGGATGAAAAACTGTTTTTT. Translation gives CASSLSQEADEKLFF.

V gene TRBV5-5 combines with J gene TRBJ2-7; the match to TRBD1 covers 11 bases. CDR3 length: 16 amino acids. Trimming removed 0 bases from V and 6 bases from J; junction bases left unmatched: 8. The germline CDR1 and CDR2 sequences are SGHKS and YYEKEE (reference sequence). CDR3 in DNA: TGTGCCAGCAGCTTGGCTAAAGGACAGGGGGCGGTCGAGCAGTACTTC. Translation gives CASSLAKGQGAVEQYF.

The V and J genes are TRBV5-1 and TRBJ1-1; a weak D match, TRBD1 (6 bases). The V and J ends lost 0 bases and 5 bases respectively, with 17 bases between them. CDR3 length: 16 residues. Germline-derived CDR1 and CDR2 are SGHRS and YFSETQ. CDR3 region: CASSLVAGPTGTEAFF. The CDR3 DNA reads as TGCGCCAGCAGCTTGGTTGCAGGACCTACAGGGACTGAAGCTTTCTTT. Full variable domain (missing parts from reference TRBV5-1 and TRBJ1-1): KAGVTQTPRYLIKTRGQQVTLSCSPISGHRSVSWYQQTPGQGLQFLFEYFSETQRNKGNFPGRFSGRQFSNSRSEMNVSTLELGDSALYLCASSLVAGPTGTEAFFGQGTRLTVV.

This chain uses TRBV29-1 with TRBJ1-2; a weak D match, TRBD1 (6 bases). This CDR3 is built from 13 residues. Germline values: CDR1 SQVTM, CDR2 ANQGSEA. V gave up 7 bases and J gave up 8 bases, with 20 bases separating them. CDR3 loop: CSADRDKGGGYTF. The CDR3 DNA sequence: TGCAGCGCAGACCGGGACAAGGGTGGCGGCTACACCTTC. Complete variable domain (other parts from reference TRBV29-1 and TRBJ1-2): SAVISQKPSRDICQRGTSLTIQCQVDSQVTMMFWYRQQPGQSLTLIATANQGSEATYESGFVIDKFPISRPNLTFSTLTVSNMSPEDSSIYLCSADRDKGGGYTFGSGTRLTVV.

V usage is TRBV9 and J usage is TRBJ2-3, with 7 bases identical to TRBD2. This CDR3 is built from 17 residues. Germline CDR1 and CDR2: SGDLS and YYNGEE. V lost 0 bases, J lost 0 bases, and 7 bases stayed unmatched. The CDR3 loop is CASSVGSSGTSTDTQYF. The CDR3 DNA sequence: TGTGCCAGCAGCGTAGGATCTAGCGGTACTAGCACAGATACGCAGTATTTT. Using reference TRBV9 and TRBJ2-3 for the parts outside the CDR3, the full variable domain is DSGVTQTPKHLITATGQRVTLRCSPRSGDLSVYWYQQSLDQGLQFLIQYYNGEERAKGNILERFSAQQFPDLHSELNLSSLELGDSALYFCASSVGSSGTSTDTQYFGPGTRLTVL.

The rearrangement joins TRBV21-1 to TRBJ1-2; the tabulated D call, TRBD1, remains unverified against the DNA. TRBV21-1 counts as a pseudogene. CDR3 size: 16 residues. CDR3 DNA sequence: TGTGCCAGCAGCGCTAGGGCATCGGGACAGGTCTATGGCTACACCTTC. This translates into CASSARASGQVYGYTF.

The chain employs TRBV7-2 and TRBJ1-6; TRBD1 matches 8 bases. Germline CDR1 and CDR2: SGHTA and FQGNSA. V gave up 3 bases and J gave up 10 bases; unmatched junction bases: 8. The CDR3 covers 15 residues. CDR3 residues: CASSFEDRDLSPLHF. The DNA for the CDR3 is TGTGCCAGCAGCTTCGAGGACAGGGATTTGTCACCCCTCCACTTT.

This chain joins TRBV29-1 and TRBJ2-5; unclear D gene. This CDR3 is built from 11 residues. V was trimmed by 2 bases and J by 11 bases, leaving 12 bases between them. The germline CDR1 and CDR2 sequences are SQVTM and ANQGSEA. The CDR3 is CSVEWQVKQYF. The CDR3 coding sequence is TGCAGCGTTGAATGGCAGGTGAAGCAGTACTTC.

This sequence joins TRBV6-5 and TRBJ2-1; weak D call: TRBD2 (5 bases). V lost 2 bases and J lost 10, with 15 bases in between. The CDR3 is made up of 14 amino acids. Germline CDR1 MNHEY, CDR2 SVGAGI. For the CDR3, the DNA is TGTGCCAGCAGTTACGAGCCGGGATTGGGGGAGCAGTTCTTC. Translating gives CASSYEPGLGEQFF.

The V call is TRBV5-1, the J call TRBJ2-5; 12 bases match TRBD2. Germline V gives CDR1 SGHRS, CDR2 YFSETQ. Trimming took 2 bases from V and 6 from J; bases not matched to a gene: 8. CDR3 length: 16 residues. The CDR3 protein is CASSFSSGGAPQTQYF. In DNA, the CDR3 is TGCGCCAGCAGCTTCTCTAGCGGGGGGGCCCCCCAGACCCAGTACTTC.

The sample holds one count of this clone. The CDR3 bases are TGTGCCTGGAGTGTACAGACAGCAGCCAAAAACATTCAGTACTTC. It specifies CAWSVQTAAKNIQYF. V is TRBV30 and J is TRBJ2-4, with D maybe TRBD1 (5 bases). The ends were cut back, 0 bases at V and 0 bases at J, with 9 bases in the middle. Germline CDR1 GTSNPN, CDR2 SVGIG (reference sequence). CDR3 size: 15 residues.